This TCR beta chain was sequenced for a study of OX40 agonist ivuxolimab in advanced cancers. On the study more broadly: Patients with hepatocellular carcinoma, melanoma, renal cell or head and neck cancer made up the dose-escalation patients.

As regards this clone: Its antigen is as yet unknown.

Whole-study findings and limits: Fewer expanded clones were found on average in CD4+ than in CD8+ T cells.

Trimming removed 5 bases from V and 5 bases from J, with 22 bases in between. This CDR3 spans 17 amino acids. Germline CDR1 is SEHNR and CDR2 is FQNEAQ (reference sequence). The protocol was immunoSEQ multiplex PCR, while the TCRdb copy is restricted to in-frame clones and leaves out a portion. The table records nearly 45,000 clones, roughly 80% of them present only once. Material: CD4+ or CD8+ T cells sorted from blood, obtained in a trial of the OX40 agonist ivuxolimab. The clonotype originates from an adult with an advanced solid tumor such as melanoma, head and neck, liver or kidney cancer. This chain joins TRBV7-9 and TRBJ2-1; the D gene could be TRBD1 or TRBD2 (5 bases each). Here the CDR3 reads CASSQGFGGVGNNEQFF. The CDR3 region has the DNA TGTGCCAGCAGCCAGGGTTTTGGTGGGGTCGGGAACAATGAGCAGTTCTTC.